The subject of this entry is one TCR beta chain. These data are taken from a study of blood T cell repertoires in COVID-19. The trim removed 9 bases at V and 5 bases at J, leaving 9 bases unmatched. Germline-derived CDR1 and CDR2 are KGHDR and SFDVKD. The CDR3 extends over 16 amino acids. Method: immunoSEQ multiplex PCR; TCRdb's copy keeps in-frame clones and lacks some. The data show 200,000 or so clones, around 87% seen once. V usage is TRBV24-1 and J usage is TRBJ1-4; 12 bases are a match to TRBD1. Sequenced input: PBMCs or T cells enriched from blood (not recorded which). This receptor was obtained from a young man in a cohort exposed to, infected with or recovered from COVID-19 (not recorded which). CDR3 DNA: TGTGCCACCGGGACAGGGGGCTTAGGAGTCAATGAAAAACTGTTTTTT. Encoded protein: CATGTGGLGVNEKLFF.